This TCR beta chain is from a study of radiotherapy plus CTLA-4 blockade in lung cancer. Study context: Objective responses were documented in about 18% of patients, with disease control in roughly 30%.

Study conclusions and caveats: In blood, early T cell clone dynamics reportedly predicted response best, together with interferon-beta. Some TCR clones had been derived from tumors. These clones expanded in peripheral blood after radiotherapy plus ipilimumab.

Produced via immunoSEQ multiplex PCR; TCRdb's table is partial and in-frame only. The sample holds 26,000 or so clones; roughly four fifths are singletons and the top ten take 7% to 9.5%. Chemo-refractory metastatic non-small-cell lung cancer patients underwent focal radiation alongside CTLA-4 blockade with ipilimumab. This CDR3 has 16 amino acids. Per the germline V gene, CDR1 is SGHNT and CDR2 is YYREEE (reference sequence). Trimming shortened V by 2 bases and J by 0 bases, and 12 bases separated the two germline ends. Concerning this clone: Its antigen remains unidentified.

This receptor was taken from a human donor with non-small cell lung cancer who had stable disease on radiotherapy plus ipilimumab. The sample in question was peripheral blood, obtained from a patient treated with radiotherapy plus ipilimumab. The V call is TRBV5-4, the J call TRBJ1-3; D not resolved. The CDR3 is CASSFDPGRSGNTIYF. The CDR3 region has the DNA TGTGCCAGCAGCTTTGACCCTGGGCGCTCTGGAAACACCATATATTTT. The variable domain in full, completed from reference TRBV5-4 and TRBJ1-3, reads ETGVTQSPTHLIKTRGQQVTLRCSSQSGHNTVSWYQQALGQGPQFIFQYYREEENGRGNFPPRFSGLQFPNYSSELNVNALELDDSALYLCASSFDPGRSGNTIYFGEGSWLTVV.